These T cell receptor beta chains were read from a single sample in a study of blood T cell repertoires in COVID-19. The table came from immunoSEQ multiplex PCR; TCRdb's copy has only in-frame clones and leaves some out. The sample lists fewer than 300,000 clones; approximately 86% were seen once. Material: peripheral blood. The receptor source for this set is a man between 35 and 55 years old who had recovered from COVID-19. Each CDR3 is given with its conserved first and last residue. A D gene is named only where the DNA matches it firmly. Rows may omit the clone size; those that give it use once, few, many or a size class.

CDR3aa: CASSYLGLSSYEQYF; CDR3nt: TGTGCCAGCAGTTATCTTGGCTTATCCTCCTACGAGCAGTACTTC; v_gene: TRBV6-5; abundance: .; j_gene: TRBJ2-7; d_gene: .
CDR3aa: CASGGQGDSPQHF; CDR3nt: TGTGCTAGTGGGGGACAGGGGGATTCGCCCCAGCATTTT; v_gene: TRBV12-5; abundance: .; j_gene: TRBJ1-5; d_gene: TRBD1
CDR3aa: CSARQGISGANVLTF; CDR3nt: TGCAGCGCACGACAGGGAATTTCGGGGGCCAACGTCCTGACTTTC; v_gene: TRBV29-1; abundance: once; j_gene: TRBJ2-6; d_gene: TRBD1
CDR3aa: CASGRGQGAGGELFF; CDR3nt: TGTGCTAGTGGCAGGGGACAGGGTGCGGGCGGGGAGCTGTTTTTT; v_gene: TRBV12-5; abundance: .; j_gene: TRBJ2-2; d_gene: TRBD1
CDR3aa: CASSIGSRVSNQPQHF; CDR3nt: TGTGCCAGTAGTATAGGCAGCAGGGTTAGCAATCAGCCCCAGCATTTT; v_gene: TRBV19; abundance: .; j_gene: TRBJ1-5; d_gene: .
CDR3aa: CASSPGYNEQFF; CDR3nt: TGTGCCAGCAGCCCGGGATACAATGAGCAGTTCTTC; v_gene: TRBV7-8; abundance: .; j_gene: TRBJ2-1; d_gene: .
CDR3aa: CASSSGDYGYTF; CDR3nt: TGTGCCAGCAGTTCAGGGGACTATGGCTACACCTTC; v_gene: TRBV6-2/TRBV6-3; abundance: .; j_gene: TRBJ1-2; d_gene: .
CDR3aa: CASSFRGGDTEAFF; CDR3nt: TGTGCCAGCAGTTTTCGTGGAGGAGACACTGAAGCTTTCTTT; v_gene: TRBV6-1; abundance: .; j_gene: TRBJ1-1; d_gene: .
CDR3aa: CASGPTGSPGELFF; CDR3nt: TGTGCCAGCGGCCCGACAGGGAGTCCCGGGGAGCTGTTTTTT; v_gene: TRBV27; abundance: .; j_gene: TRBJ2-2; d_gene: TRBD1
CDR3aa: CASSLGLAGGDTQYF; CDR3nt: TGTGCCAGCAGCTTAGGGCTAGCGGGAGGAGATACGCAGTATTTT; v_gene: TRBV7-3; abundance: .; j_gene: TRBJ2-3; d_gene: TRBD2
CDR3aa: CAWSVWAGPRAEAFF; CDR3nt: TGTGCCTGGAGTGTATGGGCAGGGCCCAGGGCTGAAGCTTTCTTT; v_gene: TRBV30; abundance: .; j_gene: TRBJ1-1; d_gene: .
CDR3aa: CASSDLAGREDTQYF; CDR3nt: TGTGCCAGCAGTGACCTAGCGGGGAGGGAAGATACGCAGTATTTT; v_gene: TRBV2; abundance: .; j_gene: TRBJ2-3; d_gene: TRBD2
CDR3aa: CASSPLRQGGNTGELFF; CDR3nt: TGTGCCAGCAGCCCCTTGCGCCAGGGGGGGAACACCGGGGAGCTGTTTTTT; v_gene: TRBV7-6; abundance: .; j_gene: TRBJ2-2; d_gene: .
CDR3aa: CASSQDFGEGRGDEQFF; CDR3nt: TGTGCCAGCAGCCAAGATTTCGGGGAGGGCCGGGGTGATGAGCAGTTCTTC; v_gene: TRBV4-2; abundance: .; j_gene: TRBJ2-1; d_gene: TRBD2
CDR3aa: CASSQDRVEYGYTF; CDR3nt: TGCGCCAGCAGCCAAGACAGGGTAGAGTATGGCTACACCTTC; v_gene: TRBV4-1; abundance: .; j_gene: TRBJ1-2; d_gene: .
CDR3aa: CASSELPGQNTEAFF; CDR3nt: TGTGCCAGCAGTGAATTGCCAGGGCAGAACACTGAAGCTTTCTTT; v_gene: TRBV2; abundance: .; j_gene: TRBJ1-1; d_gene: .
CDR3aa: CASSVADNSPLHF; CDR3nt: TGTGCCAGCAGCGTTGCGGATAATTCACCCCTCCACTTT; v_gene: TRBV9; abundance: .; j_gene: TRBJ1-6; d_gene: .
CDR3aa: CSLTREKLFF; CDR3nt: TGCAGTCTCACCAGGGAAAAACTGTTTTTT; v_gene: TRBV20-1; abundance: .; j_gene: TRBJ1-4; d_gene: .
CDR3aa: CATTRDYSVTDTQYF; CDR3nt: TGTGCCACAACTCGGGACTACTCGGTCACAGATACGCAGTATTTT; v_gene: TRBV15; abundance: .; j_gene: TRBJ2-3; d_gene: TRBD2
CDR3aa: CASSPAERGTAGLTQYF; CDR3nt: TGTGCCAGCAGCCCCGCGGAGCGGGGAACTGCGGGGTTGACCCAGTACTTC; v_gene: TRBV7-2; abundance: .; j_gene: TRBJ2-5; d_gene: TRBD2
CDR3aa: CASSEAHRVGYGYTF; CDR3nt: TGTGCCAGCAGTGAAGCGCACAGGGTTGGCTATGGCTACACCTTC; v_gene: TRBV6-1; abundance: .; j_gene: TRBJ1-2; d_gene: .
CDR3aa: CASSLATGRKDTQYF; CDR3nt: TGTGCCAGCAGCTTAGCCACCGGGAGGAAGGATACGCAGTATTTT; v_gene: TRBV7-2; abundance: once; j_gene: TRBJ2-3; d_gene: TRBD2
CDR3aa: CASSLSVGGGTYQETQYF; CDR3nt: TGTGCCAGCAGCTTATCGGTTGGAGGGGGCACCTATCAAGAGACCCAGTACTTC; v_gene: TRBV7-2; abundance: .; j_gene: TRBJ2-5; d_gene: .
CDR3aa: CASSDRETQYF; CDR3nt: TGTGCCAGTAGCGATAGAGAGACCCAGTACTTC; v_gene: TRBV19; abundance: once; j_gene: TRBJ2-5; d_gene: .
CDR3aa: CASSERQGVWGYTF; CDR3nt: TGTGCCAGCAGTGAACGACAGGGGGTTTGGGGCTACACCTTC; v_gene: TRBV6-1; abundance: .; j_gene: TRBJ1-2; d_gene: TRBD1
CDR3aa: CAWSGGQGYNSPLHF; CDR3nt: TGTGCCTGGAGCGGTGGACAGGGCTATAATTCACCCCTCCACTTT; v_gene: TRBV30; abundance: .; j_gene: TRBJ1-6; d_gene: TRBD1
CDR3aa: CASSTIRGDTEAFF; CDR3nt: TGTGCCAGCAGCACAATCAGGGGGGACACTGAAGCTTTCTTT; v_gene: TRBV21-1; abundance: .; j_gene: TRBJ1-1; d_gene: .